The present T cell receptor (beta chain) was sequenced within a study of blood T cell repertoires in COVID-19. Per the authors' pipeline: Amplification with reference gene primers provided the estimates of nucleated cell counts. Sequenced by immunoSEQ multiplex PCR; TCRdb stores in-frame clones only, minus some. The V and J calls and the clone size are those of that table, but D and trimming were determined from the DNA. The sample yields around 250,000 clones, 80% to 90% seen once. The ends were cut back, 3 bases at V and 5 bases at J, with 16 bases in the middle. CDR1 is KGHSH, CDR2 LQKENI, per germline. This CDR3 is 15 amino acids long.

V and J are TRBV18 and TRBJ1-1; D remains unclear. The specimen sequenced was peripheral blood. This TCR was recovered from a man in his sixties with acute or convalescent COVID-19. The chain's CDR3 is CASSPTGPGGTEAFF. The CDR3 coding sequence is TGTGCCAGCTCACCTACCGGACCAGGAGGGACTGAAGCTTTCTTT.